These T cell receptor beta chains were read from a single sample in a study of tumour-infiltrating T cells in Burkitt lymphoma. Produced via immunoSEQ multiplex PCR; TCRdb's table is partial and in-frame only. The data hold some 7,800 clones, with over 65% observed a single time. Sequencing was done on a sample of tumor tissue. Receptors originate from a human donor with diffuse large B-cell lymphoma. Each CDR3 is given with its conserved first and last residue. The order of the fields is D gene, CDR3 length, J gene, V gene, CDR3 protein. The D gene is left open where the match is weak.

.	12	TRBJ2-3	TRBV9	CASGTSVDTQYF
.	16	TRBJ1-1	TRBV27	CASSTSTRTMNTEAFF
TRBD1	14	TRBJ2-7	TRBV7-8	CASSQGTGPSEQYF
TRBD1	17	TRBJ1-4	TRBV10-3	CANPISWTGTDSEKLFF
.	14	TRBJ1-2	TRBV5-1	CASSLEGSSYGYTF
.	13	TRBJ1-4	TRBV7-2	CASSSFLGEKLFF
.	14	TRBJ2-1	TRBV18	CASSPGGVYNEQFF
.	16	TRBJ1-2	TRBV5-4	CASSLFSGVEGYGYTF
.	14	TRBJ1-2	TRBV4-1	CASSQEGQGYGYTF
TRBD1	13	TRBJ1-1	TRBV18	CASSWTGDTEAFF
.	15	TRBJ1-2	TRBV9	CASSAPLVGNYGYTF
.	14	TRBJ1-1	TRBV7-6	CASSPYGANTEAFF
.	14	TRBJ2-3	TRBV5-4	CASSPIPAADTQYF
.	11	TRBJ2-7	TRBV19	CASSTGAEQYF
TRBD1	16	TRBJ1-2	TRBV4-1	CASSLAGTGGSYGYTF
.	11	TRBJ1-1	TRBV19	CATEISTEAFF
TRBD1	12	TRBJ2-7	TRBV10-2	CASSGTGYEQYF
.	17	TRBJ1-5	TRBV12-5	CASGLDRTSNSNQPQHF
.	13	TRBJ2-7	TRBV9	CASSISGGYEQYF
.	14	TRBJ1-3	TRBV10-3	CAISESGAGNTIYF
.	15	TRBJ2-5	TRBV5-1	CASSGEGHLQETQYF
TRBD1	16	TRBJ2-3	TRBV5-1	CASSRQGAASTDTQYF
.	13	TRBJ2-5	TRBV11-2	CASSFSQVETQYF